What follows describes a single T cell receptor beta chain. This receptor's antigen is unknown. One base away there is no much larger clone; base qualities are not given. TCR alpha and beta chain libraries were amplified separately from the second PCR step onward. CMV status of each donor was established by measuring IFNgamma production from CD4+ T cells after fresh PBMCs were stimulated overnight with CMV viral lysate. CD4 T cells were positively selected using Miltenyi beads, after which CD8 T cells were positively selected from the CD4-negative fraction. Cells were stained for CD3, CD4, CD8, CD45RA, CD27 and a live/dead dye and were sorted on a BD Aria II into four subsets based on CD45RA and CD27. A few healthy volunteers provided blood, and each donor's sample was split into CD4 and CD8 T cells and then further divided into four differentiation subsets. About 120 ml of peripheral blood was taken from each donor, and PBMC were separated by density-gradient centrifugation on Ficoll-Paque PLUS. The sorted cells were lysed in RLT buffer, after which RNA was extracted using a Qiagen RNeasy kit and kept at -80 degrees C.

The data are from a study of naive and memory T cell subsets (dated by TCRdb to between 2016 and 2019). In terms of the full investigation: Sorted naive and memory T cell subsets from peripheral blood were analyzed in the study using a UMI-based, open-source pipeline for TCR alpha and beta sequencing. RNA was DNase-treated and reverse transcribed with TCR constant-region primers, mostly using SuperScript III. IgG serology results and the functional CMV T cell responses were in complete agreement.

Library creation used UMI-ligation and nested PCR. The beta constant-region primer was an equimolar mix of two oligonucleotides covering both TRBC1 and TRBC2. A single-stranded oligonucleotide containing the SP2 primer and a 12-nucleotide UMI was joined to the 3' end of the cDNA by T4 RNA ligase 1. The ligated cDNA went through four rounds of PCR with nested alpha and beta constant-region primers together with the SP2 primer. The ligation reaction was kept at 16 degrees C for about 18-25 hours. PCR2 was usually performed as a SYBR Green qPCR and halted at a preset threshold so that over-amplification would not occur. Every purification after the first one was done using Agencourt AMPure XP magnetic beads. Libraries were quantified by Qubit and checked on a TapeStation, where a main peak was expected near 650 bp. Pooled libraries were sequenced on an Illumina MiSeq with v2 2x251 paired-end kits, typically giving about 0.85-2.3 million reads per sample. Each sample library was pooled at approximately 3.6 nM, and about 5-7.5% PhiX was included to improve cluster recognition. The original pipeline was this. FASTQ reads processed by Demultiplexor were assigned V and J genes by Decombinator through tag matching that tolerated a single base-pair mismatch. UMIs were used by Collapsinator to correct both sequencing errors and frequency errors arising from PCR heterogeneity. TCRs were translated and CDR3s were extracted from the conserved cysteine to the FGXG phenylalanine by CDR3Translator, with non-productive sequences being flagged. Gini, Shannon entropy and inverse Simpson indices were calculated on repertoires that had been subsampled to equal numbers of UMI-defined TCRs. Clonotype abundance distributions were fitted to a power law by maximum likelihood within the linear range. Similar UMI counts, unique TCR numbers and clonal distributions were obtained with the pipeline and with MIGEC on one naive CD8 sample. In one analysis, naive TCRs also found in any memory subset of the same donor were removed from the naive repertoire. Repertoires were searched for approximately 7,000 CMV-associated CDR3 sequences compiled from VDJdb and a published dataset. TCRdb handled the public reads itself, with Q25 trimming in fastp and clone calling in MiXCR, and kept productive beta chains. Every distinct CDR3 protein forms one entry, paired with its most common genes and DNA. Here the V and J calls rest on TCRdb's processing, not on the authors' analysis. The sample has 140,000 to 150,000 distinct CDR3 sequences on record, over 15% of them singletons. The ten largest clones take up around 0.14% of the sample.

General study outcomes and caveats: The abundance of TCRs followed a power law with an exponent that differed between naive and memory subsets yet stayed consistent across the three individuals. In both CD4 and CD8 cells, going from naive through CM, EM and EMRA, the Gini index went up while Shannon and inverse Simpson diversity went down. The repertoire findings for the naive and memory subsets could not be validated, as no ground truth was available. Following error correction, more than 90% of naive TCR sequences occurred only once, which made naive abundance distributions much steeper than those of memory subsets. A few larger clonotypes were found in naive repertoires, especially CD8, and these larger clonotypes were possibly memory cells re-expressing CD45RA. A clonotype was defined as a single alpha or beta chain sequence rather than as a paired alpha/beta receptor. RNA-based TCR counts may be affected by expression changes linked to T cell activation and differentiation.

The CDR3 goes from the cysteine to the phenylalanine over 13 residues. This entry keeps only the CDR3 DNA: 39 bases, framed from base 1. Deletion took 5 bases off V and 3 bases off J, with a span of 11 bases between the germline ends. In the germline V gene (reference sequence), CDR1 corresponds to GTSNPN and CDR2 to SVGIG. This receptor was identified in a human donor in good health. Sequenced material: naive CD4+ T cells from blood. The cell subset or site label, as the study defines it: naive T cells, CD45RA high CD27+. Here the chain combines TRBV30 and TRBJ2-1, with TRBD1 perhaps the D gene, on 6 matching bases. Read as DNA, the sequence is TGTGCCTGGGAACCGGACAGCTACAATGAGCAGTTCTTC. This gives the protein CAWEPDSYNEQFF.